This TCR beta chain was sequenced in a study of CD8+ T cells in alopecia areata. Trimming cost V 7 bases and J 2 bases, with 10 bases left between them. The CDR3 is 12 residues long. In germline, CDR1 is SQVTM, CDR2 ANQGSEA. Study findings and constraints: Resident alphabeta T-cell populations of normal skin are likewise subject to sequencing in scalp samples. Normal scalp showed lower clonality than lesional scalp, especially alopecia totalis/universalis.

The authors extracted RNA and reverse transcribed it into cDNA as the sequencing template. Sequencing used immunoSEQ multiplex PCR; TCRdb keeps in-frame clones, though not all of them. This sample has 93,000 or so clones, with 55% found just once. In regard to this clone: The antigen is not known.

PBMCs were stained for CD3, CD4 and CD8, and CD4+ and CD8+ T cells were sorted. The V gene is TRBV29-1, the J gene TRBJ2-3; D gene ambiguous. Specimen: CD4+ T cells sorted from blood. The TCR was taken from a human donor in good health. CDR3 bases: TGCAGCGCTGACTCGGTCACAGATACGCAGTATTTT. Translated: CSADSVTDTQYF.